This T cell receptor beta chain is from a study of a mutant IDH1 vaccine in newly diagnosed glioma. Study details: The first vaccination came 4-6 weeks after radiotherapy alone, or with temozolomide cycles. Former treatment meant radiotherapy, temozolomide, or both; the majority had gotten both. Study-wide results and caveats: Immune responses arising from the vaccine appeared in about 93% of patients.

Germline V lookup: CDR1 SGHDT, CDR2 YYEEEE. Germline trimming cut 5 bases from V and 0 bases from J; bases unmatched to any gene: 13. This CDR3 has 19 residues. The sample's time point: week 47, end of study. In every dose of vaccine, 300 ug of mutant IDH1 20-mer peptide was given alongside topical imiquimod. New WHO grade 3 or 4 IDH1-mutant, ATRX-lost astrocytomas were present in all donors. Clones were read by immunoSEQ multiplex PCR, and TCRdb kept only the in-frame ones, dropping some. This repertoire shows roughly 38,000 clones, approximately 79% found once; its top ten account for about 17%. Of note for this clone: Its antigen remains unknown.

The source is a young man with glioma. Some clones in this sample may be carry-over from other donors' samples. The chain has TRBV5-6 and TRBJ2-3; TRBD2 matches 12 bases. This specimen consisted of PBMCs, obtained from a glioma patient whose treatment included an IDH1 peptide vaccine. The CDR3, as DNA: TGTGCCAGCAGTTTTATACTAGCGGGGGGAGTCTTTAGCACAGATACGCAGTATTTT. Residues: CASSFILAGGVFSTDTQYF.